This T cell receptor (beta chain) was recorded in a study of regulatory T cells in long-lasting Graves disease. Study context: Antithyroid drugs had been taken by newly diagnosed Graves' patients for under 3 months.

There are many counts of this clonotype. Its ends do not fully match the called genes, so a read error is possible. The TCR beta library used iRepertoire HTBI primers with Arm-PCR amplification of CDR3. One entry per CDR3 protein, called by TCRdb with MiXCR from the multiplex PCR reads. The sample shows 400,000 to 500,000 distinct CDR3 sequences, about 15% of them seen only once. This CDR3 has 16 residues. The germline gives CDR1 SGHRS, CDR2 YFSETQ. As to time point: newly diagnosed GD, antithyroid drugs for less than 3 months. PBMCs were the source of the RNA used for TCR sequencing. The same specimen was also included in a second study, on T cells in Graves' hyperthyroidism and ophthalmopathy. As that report states: Patients with ophthalmopathy were separated from those with stable hyperthyroidism by a 13 V-J model.

The sequence came from a woman between 25 and 40 years old with Graves disease. The chain combines TRBV5-1 with TRBJ2-6; 7 nucleotides agree with TRBD2. The source was peripheral blood mononuclear cells (PBMCs), collected at new diagnosis, from a patient treated with antithyroid drugs. The CDR3 region is CASSLGGSSGANVLTF. The CDR3 coding sequence is TGTGCCAGCAGCTTGGGCGGGAGCTCTGGGGCCAACGTCCTGACTTTC.